Shown below are 19 T cell receptor beta chains from a single sample sequenced in a study of blood T cell repertoires in COVID-19 (dated by TCRdb to the early 2020s). The library was made by the immunoSEQ multiplex PCR assay. The table comes from immuneACCESS by way of TCRdb, which keeps in-frame sequences with V and J called. Part of the clones is missing from these tables; in studies checked, under half for an unresolved V gene and the rest for unknown reasons. The sample yields about 520,000 clones; approximately 85% were counted once. Of the sample, approximately 3.4% is held by the ten largest clones. Sequencing was done on a sample of peripheral blood. The receptors here all came from a human donor in a cohort sampled during active COVID-19.

The chain combines TRBV3-1 (or the pseudogene TRBV3-2) with TRBJ2-1, with TRBD2 matching 9 bases. V was pared by 4 bases and J by 1 base, with 11 bases of the junction left unmatched. The CDR3 extends over 18 amino acids. Germline CDR1 and CDR2: LGHDT and YNNKEL (reference sequence). The CDR3 nucleotides are TGTGCCAGCAGCCCACACGGCAAGGCGGGAGGGTCCTACAATGAGCAGTTCTTC. It encodes CASSPHGKAGGSYNEQFF.

This chain uses TRBV21-1 with TRBJ2-5; the table's D call TRBD2 went unverified against the DNA. TRBV21-1 constitutes a pseudogene. CDR3 length: 14 residues. The chain's CDR3 is CASSSTSLQETQYF. The CDR3 nucleotides read TGTGCCAGCAGCAGTACTAGTCTCCAAGAGACCCAGTACTTC.

This clone was recorded only once. The CDR3 bases are TGTGCCAGCAGTTACCGGTTGGGGGCCAACTATGGCTACACCTTC. Residues: CASSYRLGANYGYTF. This rearrangement joins TRBV6-2 or TRBV6-3 to TRBJ1-2; D may be TRBD1 (6 bases). Trimming left V 2 bases short and J 2 bases short, with 12 bases between. CDR3 length equals 15 residues. In germline, CDR1 is MNHEY, CDR2 SVGEGT.

The CDR3 loop is CASSQEGVGRSSGNTIYF. The DNA for the CDR3 is TGTGCCAGCAGCCAAGAAGGGGTCGGGAGGAGCTCTGGAAACACCATATATTTT. The V and J genes are TRBV4-2 and TRBJ1-3; TRBD1 is a possible D gene (5 bases). Trimming shortened V by 0 bases and J by 0 bases, and 15 bases separated the two germline ends. Germline V gene sequence: CDR1 LGHNA, CDR2 YNFKEQ. There are 18 residues in the CDR3.

J is TRBJ1-3 and V is TRBV28, with D perhaps TRBD1 (5 bases). Germline lookup yields CDR1 MDHEN and CDR2 SYDVKM. V was clipped by 5 bases and J by 0 bases, with 11 bases between them. There are 15 residues in the CDR3. CDR3 sequence reads: CASSPPGFSGNTIYF. In nucleotides, the CDR3 is TGTGCCAGCAGTCCCCCAGGGTTCTCTGGAAACACCATATATTTT.

V and J are TRBV30 and TRBJ1-1; 7 positions match TRBD1. V lost 2 bases and J lost 2; bases outside the gene matches: 8. The length of the CDR3 is 15 residues. The germline gives CDR1 GTSNPN, CDR2 SVGIG (reference sequence). The CDR3 is CAWSKTGTDNTEAFF. The CDR3 DNA is TGTGCCTGGAGTAAAACCGGGACAGATAACACTGAAGCTTTCTTT.

A single count supports this clone. V is TRBV30 and J is TRBJ1-4; D is uncertain. Trimming took off 2 bases at V and 8 bases at J, with 9 bases between the two ends. The CDR3 spans 12 residues. In germline, CDR1 is GTSNPN, CDR2 SVGIG (reference sequence). The chain's CDR3 is CAWSPGWEKLFF. The CDR3 bases are TGTGCCTGGAGTCCGGGGTGGGAAAAACTGTTTTTT.

The sample holds one count of this clone. The J gene is TRBJ2-5, the V gene TRBV5-5; a weak D match, TRBD1 (6 bases). Trimming removed 0 bases from V and 5 bases from J, with 11 bases in between. Germline CDR1 reads SGHKS; CDR2 reads YYEKEE (reference sequence). The CDR3 is 14 amino acids. Here the CDR3 DNA reads TGTGCCAGCAGCTTGGAACAGGGCGCGGAGACCCAGTACTTC. Translating it yields CASSLEQGAETQYF.

The V gene is TRBV5-1, the J gene TRBJ1-2; TRBD1 matches 7 bases. The trim removed 4 bases at V and 2 bases at J, leaving 17 bases unmatched. Germline loops: CDR1 SGHRS, CDR2 YFSETQ. CDR3 length equals 18 residues. In DNA form, the CDR3 reads TGCGCCAGCAGCCCGGATGGGACAGTCTCTTTCGGCAACTATGGCTACACCTTC. Its translation: CASSPDGTVSFGNYGYTF.

The gene calls are TRBV11-2 and TRBJ2-7, with no clear D. V was clipped by 5 bases and J by 4 bases, with 15 bases between them. The CDR3 has 14 residues. The V gene's germline CDR1 is SGHAT and CDR2 FQNNGV. The CDR3 sequence is CASSRLGVLYEQYF. For the CDR3, the DNA is TGTGCCAGCAGCCGCCTAGGAGTACTGTACGAGCAGTACTTC.

This clone was seen only once. This rearrangement joins TRBV9 to TRBJ2-5; D is unclear. Germline values: CDR1 SGDLS, CDR2 YYNGEE. Trimming removed 3 bases from V and 4 bases from J, with 7 bases in between. This CDR3 has 12 amino acids. The CDR3 nucleotides read TGTGCCAGCAGCGCAAACACAGAGACCCAGTACTTC. The encoded protein is CASSANTETQYF.

This clone has only one observation. The CDR3 sequence is CASSSPTGGALGEQFF. DNA of the CDR3: TGCGCCAGCAGCTCCCCGACAGGGGGCGCGCTTGGAGAGCAGTTCTTC. The chain links TRBV5-1 to TRBJ2-1; 10 nucleotides match TRBD1. This CDR3 is 16 amino acids long. V was clipped by 3 bases and J by 10 bases; unmatched bases: 13. The V gene's germline CDR1 is SGHRS and CDR2 YFSETQ.

J is TRBJ1-1 and V is TRBV19, with TRBD1 as a possible D gene (6 bases). Trimming took off 3 bases at V and 0 bases at J, with 20 bases between the two ends. CDR1 and CDR2 (germline): LNHDA, SQIVND (reference sequence). CDR3 length: 18 residues. This CDR3 reads CASSIRRARGYMNTEAFF. The CDR3 nucleotides read TGTGCCAGTAGTATCCGTAGGGCCAGGGGTTACATGAACACTGAAGCTTTCTTT. Complete variable domain (other parts from reference TRBV19 and TRBJ1-1): DGGITQSPKYLFRKEGQNVTLSCEQNLNHDAMYWYRQDPGQGLRLIYYSQIVNDFQKGDIAEGYSVSREKKESFPLTVTSAQKNPTAFYLCASSIRRARGYMNTEAFFGQGTRLTVV.

The V gene is TRBV4-1, the J gene TRBJ2-7; TRBD2 aligns across 15 bases. V was clipped by 3 bases and J by 2 bases; unmatched bases: 2. CDR1 and CDR2 from the germline V gene are MGHRA and YSYEKL. This CDR3 has 16 residues. The CDR3 sequence is CASSQGLAGGAYEQYF. As DNA, the CDR3 is TGCGCCAGCAGCCAGGGACTAGCGGGAGGCGCCTACGAGCAGTACTTC.

This sequence joins TRBV5-8 and TRBJ2-3, with 12 bases identical to TRBD2. This CDR3 region has 17 residues. CDR1 is SGHTS and CDR2 is YDEGEE in the germline V gene. V lost 1 base and J lost 4; bases outside the gene matches: 7. CDR3 sequence (DNA): TGTGCCAGCAGCTTGATGCCTAGCGGGAGGGGGGCAGATACGCAGTATTTT. Translating it yields CASSLMPSGRGADTQYF.

The count of this clone is one. The V call is TRBV5-5, the J call TRBJ1-5; D is possibly TRBD1 (5 bases). CDR1 SGHKS and CDR2 YYEKEE come from the germline V gene (reference sequence). The CDR3 contains 17 residues. With 5 bases removed from V and 1 base from J, the gap between germline ends came to 19 bases. The CDR3 coding sequence is TGTGCCAGCAGTCTGAGTGGGACTCATGGAAGCAATCAGCCCCAGCATTTT. It encodes CASSLSGTHGSNQPQHF.

CDR3 sequence: CAWSLTPGETEAFF. DNA for the CDR3: TGTGCCTGGAGCCTGACTCCTGGGGAGACTGAAGCTTTCTTT. J is TRBJ1-1 and V is TRBV30; D is ambiguous. The CDR3 runs 14 residues. V was pared by 3 bases and J by 5 bases, with 16 bases between. Looked up from germline, CDR1 is GTSNPN and CDR2 is SVGIG (reference sequence). Full variable domain (outside the CDR3, taken from reference TRBV30 and TRBJ1-1): SQTIHQWPATLVQPVGSPLSLECTVEGTSNPNLYWYRQAAGRGLQLLFYSVGIGQISSEVPQNLSASRPQDRQFILSSKKLLLSDSGFYLCAWSLTPGETEAFFGQGTRLTVV.

V gene TRBV6-4 combines with J gene TRBJ2-4; TRBD2 aligns across 11 bases. The CDR3 sequence is 14 residues long. V lost 4 bases and J lost 7; bases outside the gene matches: 3. The germline V gene encodes CDR1 MRHNA and CDR2 SNTAGT. The CDR3 DNA reads TGTGCCAGCAGTGGCGTAGCGGGAGGGAACATTCAGTACTTC. Protein sequence: CASSGVAGGNIQYF.

The chain couples TRBV27 to TRBJ2-2; D may be TRBD1 (6 bases). Looked up from germline, CDR1 is MNHEY and CDR2 is SMNVEV (reference sequence). The CDR3 is 14 residues long. Trimming pared 3 bases from V and 5 bases from J, leaving 10 bases between. The CDR3 DNA sequence: TGTGCCAGCAGTTTGGGGGCCTGGACCGGGGAGCTGTTTTTT. Translating it yields CASSLGAWTGELFF.